The 29 T cell receptor beta chains given below trace back to one sample, sequenced in a study of breast tumors, draining lymph nodes, adjacent tissues. TCRdb re-called the multiplex PCR reads with MiXCR, one entry per CDR3 protein. The repertoire holds more than 250,000 distinct CDR3 sequences, with over 25% as singletons. The lymph nodes were axillary draining lymph nodes from breast cancer patients. The sample consisted of axillary lymph node tissue. The receptors shown here come from a female donor with breast cancer. Some clones in this sample may be carry-over from other donors' samples.

This clonotype showed up many times. The V call is TRBV19, the J call TRBJ1-5, with no clear D. The V end was cut by 3 bases, the J end by 2 bases, with 5 bases between. The CDR3 contains 13 residues. The germline gives CDR1 LNHDA, CDR2 SQIVND (reference sequence). CDR3 nucleotides: TGTGCCAGTAGTATTGCCGGCAATCAGCCCCAGCATTTT. Translated, it gives CASSIAGNQPQHF.

This clonotype was observed many times. The V call is TRBV5-1, the J call TRBJ2-2; D gene uncertain. The CDR3 has 16 amino acids. Germline V gene sequence: CDR1 SGHRS, CDR2 YFSETQ. V was clipped by 0 bases and J by 6 bases, with 15 bases between them. CDR3 nucleotides: TGCGCCAGCAGCTTGGAACTGGGTGCGATCGCCGGGGAGCTGTTTTTT. Translation: CASSLELGAIAGELFF.

This clonotype was seen many times. This sequence joins TRBV11-2 and TRBJ2-3; D gene unclear. The germline V gene has CDR1 SGHAT and CDR2 FQNNGV. Between the trimmed V and J ends, which lost 2 bases and 1 base, there was a span of 7 bases. This CDR3 is 14 amino acids long. CDR3 bases: TGTGCCAGCAGCTTATTCCAGGGCACAGATACGCAGTATTTT. Protein: CASSLFQGTDTQYF.

This clonotype was seen at least ten times. V is TRBV9 and J is TRBJ2-3; D may be TRBD2 (5 bases). This CDR3 is 17 amino acids long. Germline V gene data show CDR1 as SGDLS and CDR2 as YYNGEE. Trimming stripped 3 bases from V and 6 bases from J, with 23 bases between. The CDR3 spells CASSGPGRTTREDTQYF. The CDR3 bases are TGTGCCAGCAGCGGCCCCGGACGGACCACAAGGGAGGATACGCAGTATTTT.

Many counts were recorded for this clonotype. V gene TRBV7-3 combines with J gene TRBJ2-1; TRBD2 matches at 8 bases. Germline assignment: CDR1 SGHTA and CDR2 FQGTGA. V lost 8 bases and J lost 6; bases outside the gene matches: 21. This CDR3 has 18 residues. The DNA for the CDR3 is TGTGCCAGCCCCCCCAGCAGCTTTCTCCCGGGAGGGTTCAATGAGCAGTTCTTC. Protein: CASPPSSFLPGGFNEQFF.

Many counts were recorded for this clonotype. The J gene is TRBJ2-1, the V gene TRBV2; 12 positions match TRBD2. Germline trimming cut 5 bases from V and 7 bases from J; bases unmatched to any gene: 3. The CDR3 is 14 amino acids. Per germline, CDR1 SNHLY and CDR2 FYNNEI. This CDR3 is CASSPTSGSNEQFF. The CDR3 nucleotides read TGTGCCAGCAGTCCGACTAGCGGGAGTAATGAGCAGTTCTTC.

The sample holds many counts of this clonotype. V gene TRBV19 combines with J gene TRBJ2-7, with D perhaps matching TRBD1 (6 bases). Germline values: CDR1 LNHDA, CDR2 SQIVND (reference sequence). This CDR3 is built from 14 residues. Trimming cost V 3 bases and J 2 bases, with 11 bases left between them. CDR3 residues: CASSMDGTTYEQYF. Written as DNA, the CDR3 is TGTGCCAGTAGTATGGACGGGACAACCTACGAGCAGTACTTC.

Ten or more counts support this clonotype. V usage is TRBV5-5 and J usage is TRBJ1-4; 7 nucleotides match TRBD1. CDR1 and CDR2 (germline): SGHKS, YYEKEE (reference sequence). J was trimmed by 7 bases and V by 0 bases; bases with no gene match: 6. This CDR3 contains 15 residues. The CDR3 region has the DNA TGTGCCAGCAGCTTGGTAGGGGGCGCAGGTGAAAAACTGTTTTTT. Protein product: CASSLVGGAGEKLFF.

The V gene is TRBV9, the J gene TRBJ1-5; 7 bases map to TRBD1. V was clipped by 4 bases and J by 2 bases; unmatched bases: 12. Germline assignment: CDR1 SGDLS and CDR2 YYNGEE. The length of the CDR3 is 17 residues. The DNA of the CDR3 is TGTGCCAGCAGCCCTCTACAGGGGCCCTACGGCAATCAGCCCCAGCATTTT. Amino acids: CASSPLQGPYGNQPQHF.

This clonotype was observed at least ten times. This chain joins TRBV6-5 and TRBJ1-4, with TRBD1 matching 7 bases. The CDR3 length is 12 residues. With V trimmed by 8 bases and J by 8 bases, 5 bases remained unmatched. The germline CDR1 and CDR2 sequences are MNHEY and SVGAGI. CDR3 region: CASRRGVEKLFF. DNA for the CDR3: TGTGCCAGCCGCAGGGGGGTCGAAAAACTGTTTTTT.

V gene TRBV7-6 combines with J gene TRBJ2-3; 13 nucleotides align to TRBD2. J gave up 5 bases and V 4 bases, and 9 bases lay outside the gene matches. CDR3 length equals 17 residues. Germline values: CDR1 SGHVS, CDR2 FNYEAQ. The CDR3 loop reads CASSSVGLAGSEDTQYF. CDR3 DNA: TGTGCCAGCAGCTCAGTGGGACTAGCGGGATCTGAAGATACGCAGTATTTT.

The table lists this clonotype with a count of one. Possible read error: a much larger clone is one base away. The rearrangement joins TRBV6-5 to TRBJ2-1; 8 nucleotides agree with TRBD2. Germline values: CDR1 MNHEY, CDR2 SVGAGI. J was trimmed by 3 bases and V by 5 bases; bases with no gene match: 6. The CDR3 has 15 residues. CDR3 sequence reads: CASSHGSGNYNEQFF. CDR3 bases: TGTGCCAGCAGTCACGGTAGCGGGAACTACAATGAGCAGTTCTTC.

The chain carries TRBV3-1 and TRBJ2-7; unclear D gene. Trimming shortened V by 0 bases and J by 0 bases, and 9 bases separated the two germline ends. The CDR3 consists of 15 residues. CDR1 is LGHDT, CDR2 YNNKEL, per germline (reference sequence). CDR3 DNA: TGTGCCAGCAGCCAAGATGGGGAAGGCTCCTACGAGCAGTACTTC. Protein sequence: CASSQDGEGSYEQYF.

The rearrangement joins TRBV29-1 to TRBJ1-2; possibly TRBD1 for D (6 bases). The ends were cut back, 2 bases at V and 12 bases at J, with 19 bases in the middle. The CDR3 extends over 13 amino acids. Germline V lookup: CDR1 SQVTM, CDR2 ANQGSEA. The CDR3 bases are TGCAGCGTTGAATTAGGGGGTCGCTCTGGAAACACCTTC. This sequence encodes CSVELGGRSGNTF.

This clonotype was picked up many times. The gene calls are TRBV12-3 or TRBV12-4 and TRBJ2-7; D uncertain. The CDR3 contains 16 residues. The V gene lost 0 bases and the J gene lost 1 base, with 13 bases spanning the gap. CDR3 nucleotides: TGTGCCAGCAGTTTAGCGATGCGTATTTATTCCTACGAGCAGTACTTC. Its protein product is CASSLAMRIYSYEQYF.

This clonotype was seen only a few times. The chain uses TRBV2 and TRBJ1-6; unclear D gene. The CDR3 consists of 8 residues. V lost 9 bases and J 9 bases, leaving 0 bases between the germline ends. CDR1 and CDR2 from the germline V gene are SNHLY and FYNNEI. The CDR3 DNA follows: TGTGCCAGTTCACCCCTCCACTTT. This encodes CASSPLHF.

There are a few counts of this clonotype. Since a much larger clone is just one base distant, this may be a read error. The rearrangement joins TRBV20-1 to TRBJ2-3; 12 bases line up with TRBD2. The junction had 9 bases not matched to a gene; V was cut back by 6 bases and J by 8 bases. Germline assignment: CDR1 DFQATT and CDR2 SNEGSKA (reference sequence). This CDR3 spans 14 amino acids. CDR3 loop: CSAGLAGRAATQYF. The CDR3 DNA sequence: TGCAGTGCCGGACTAGCGGGACGTGCAGCTACGCAGTATTTT.

This clonotype was observed at least ten times. CDR3: CASSIGSEQYF. CDR3 DNA sequence: TGTGCCAGTAGTATAGGAAGCGAGCAGTACTTC. V is TRBV19 and J is TRBJ2-7, with D hard to call. This CDR3 has 11 residues. V gave up 1 base and J gave up 6 bases, with 4 bases separating them. Germline lookup yields CDR1 LNHDA and CDR2 SQIVND (reference sequence). Filled out from reference TRBV19 and TRBJ2-7, the complete variable domain reads DGGITQSPKYLFRKEGQNVTLSCEQNLNHDAMYWYRQDPGQGLRLIYYSQIVNDFQKGDIAEGYSVSREKKESFPLTVTSAQKNPTAFYLCASSIGSEQYFGPGTRLTVT.

Note on this clonotype: The junction shows a germline mismatch at one end, possibly a read error. The rearrangement links TRBV11-2 to TRBJ2-2, with 7 bases identical to TRBD2. The CDR3 extends over 16 amino acids. Germline assignment: CDR1 SGHAT and CDR2 FQNNGV. CDR3 sequence reads: CASRLAGSRDTEELFF. As DNA, the CDR3 is TGTGCCAGCAGGTTAGCGGGTAGCCGGGATACCGAGGAGCTGTTTTTT. The full variable domain, with the rest looked up from reference TRBV11-2 and TRBJ2-2, is EAGVAQSPRYKIIEKRQSVAFWCNPISGHATLYWYQQILGQGPKLLIQFQNNGVVDDSQLPKDRFSAERLKGVDSTLKIQPAKLEDSAVYLCASRLAGSRDTEELFFGEGSRLTVL.

The chain joins TRBV5-6 to TRBJ1-1; 11 nucleotides align to TRBD1. The ends lost 1 base at V and 8 bases at J; junction bases unmatched: 7. The CDR3 has 15 residues. Germline CDR1 is SGHDT and CDR2 is YYEEEE. The CDR3 coding sequence is TGTGCCAGCAGCTTGCCCGGGGGACAGGGGGGGGAAGCTTTCTTT. It is translated as CASSLPGGQGGEAFF.

The V call is TRBV6-4, the J call TRBJ1-1; D perhaps matches TRBD1 (6 bases). CDR3 length: 16 residues. V was shortened by 2 bases and J by 6 bases, with 19 bases between the two germline ends. Germline CDR1 reads MRHNA; CDR2 reads SNTAGT. The CDR3 is CASSDASGVESAEAFF. DNA of the CDR3: TGTGCCAGCAGTGACGCTTCAGGGGTAGAAAGCGCTGAAGCTTTCTTT.

The gene calls are TRBV6-4 and TRBJ1-6; 7 bases agree with TRBD1. From germline, CDR1 is MRHNA and CDR2 SNTAGT. Germline trimming cut 5 bases from V and 8 bases from J; bases unmatched to any gene: 9. The CDR3 is 15 amino acids. CDR3 sequence: CASSLTGAADSPLHF. In DNA form, the CDR3 reads TGTGCCAGCAGTCTTACAGGGGCGGCCGATTCACCCCTCCACTTT.

There are many counts of this clonotype. This rearrangement joins TRBV6-6 to TRBJ2-7, with 9 bases fitting TRBD1. CDR1 MNHNY and CDR2 SVGAGI come from the germline V gene (reference sequence). There are 16 residues in the CDR3. J was trimmed by 5 bases and V by 6 bases; bases with no gene match: 14. The CDR3 sequence is CASRPGEGTGTHEQYF. CDR3 DNA sequence: TGTGCCAGCAGGCCGGGGGAGGGGACAGGGACTCACGAGCAGTACTTC.

This clonotype has ten or more counts. The rearrangement links TRBV7-3 to TRBJ1-6; 9 nucleotides align to TRBD1. The germline V gene encodes CDR1 SGHTA and CDR2 FQGTGA. This CDR3 is built from 17 residues. With 1 base clipped from V and 10 bases from J, the junction kept 11 bases outside the gene matches. The CDR3 is CASSLNPPWTGVSPLHF. The CDR3 nucleotides are TGTGCCAGCAGCTTAAACCCGCCCTGGACAGGGGTGTCACCCCTCCACTTT.

This clonotype was found many times. The J gene is TRBJ2-7, the V gene TRBV6-1; 8 nucleotides align to TRBD2. The V segment lost 5 bases and the J segment 3 bases; nucleotides outside the gene matches: 3. Germline V gives CDR1 MNHNS, CDR2 SASEGT. This CDR3 comprises 13 residues. The CDR3 DNA reads as TGTGCCAGCAGTTTTAGCGGGAACTACGAGCAGTACTTC. This translates into CASSFSGNYEQYF.

This clonotype came up many times. CDR3 coding DNA: TGTGCCAGCAGCCCCGGGAGAGATCAGCCCCAGCATTTT. Protein product: CASSPGRDQPQHF. The chain employs TRBV7-8 and TRBJ1-5; D is ambiguous. The ends were cut back, 5 bases at V and 5 bases at J, with 10 bases in the middle. The CDR3 sequence is 13 residues long. Per germline, CDR1 SGHVS and CDR2 FQNEAQ.

Only a few counts were recorded for this clonotype. This chain connects TRBV6-5 to TRBJ2-7, with D possibly matching TRBD2 (6 bases). Between the trimmed V and J ends, which lost 7 bases and 4 bases, there was a span of 14 bases. The CDR3 contains 13 residues. The germline V gene has CDR1 MNHEY and CDR2 SVGAGI. The CDR3 DNA sequence: TGTGCCAGCACGGAGGGTCCAAATTACGAGCAGTACTTC. It specifies CASTEGPNYEQYF.

This chain links TRBV7-3 with TRBJ2-2; TRBD2 might be the D (6 bases). V gave up 4 bases and J gave up 0 bases, with 12 bases separating them. The germline gives CDR1 SGHTA, CDR2 FQGTGA. The CDR3 covers 16 residues. This CDR3 is CASSSSGTANTGELFF. DNA for the CDR3: TGTGCCAGCAGCTCCTCCGGGACTGCGAACACCGGGGAGCTGTTTTTT.

Turning to this clonotype: Lacking the conserved final phenylalanine or tryptophan, this CDR3 likely reflects a read error. The DNA is omitted, as the CDR3 cannot be located on it reliably, and the CDR3 follows TCRdb's listing. The rearrangement joins TRBV6-1 to TRBJ2-7; TRBD2, the table's D call, was not compared with the DNA. The CDR3 is 12 amino acids long, termini counted. Germline assignment: CDR1 MNHNS and CDR2 SASEGT. This CDR3 reads CASSQSPRPLNY.